This T cell receptor beta chain appears in the sequencing data of a study of blood T cell repertoires in COVID-19. For the study at large: Spain, Italy and the United States supplied samples that represented acute and convalescent COVID-19. T cells, B-cell-depleted T cells, or PBMCs provided the cDNA or gDNA that served as material.

The length of the CDR3 is 15 residues. V shed 5 bases and J 2 bases; nucleotides not matched to a gene: 7. From germline, CDR1 is SGHNT and CDR2 YENEEA. Participants had their cohort set by participant-reported clinical history. Profiled with immunoSEQ multiplex PCR; TCRdb holds only in-frame clones, not every one. The sample gives approximately 270,000 clones, around 85% of which show up once; 4.3% is in the top ten. Sequenced sample: PBMCs or T cells enriched from blood (not recorded which). The chain employs TRBV11-3 and TRBJ2-3, with 7 bases lining up with TRBD1. This sequence was found in a woman aged 30 to 39 who had recovered from COVID-19. The CDR3 DNA reads as TGTGCCAGCAGCCAACAGGGGCGATACACAGATACGCAGTATTTT. As protein: CASSQQGRYTDTQYF.